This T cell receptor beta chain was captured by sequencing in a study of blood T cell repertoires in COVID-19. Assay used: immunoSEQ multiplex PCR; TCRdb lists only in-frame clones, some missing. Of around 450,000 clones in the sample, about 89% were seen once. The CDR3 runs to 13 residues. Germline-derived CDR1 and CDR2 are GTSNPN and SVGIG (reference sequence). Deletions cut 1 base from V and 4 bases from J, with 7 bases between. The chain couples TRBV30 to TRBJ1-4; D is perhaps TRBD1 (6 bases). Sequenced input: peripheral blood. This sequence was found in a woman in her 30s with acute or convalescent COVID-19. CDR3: CAWSGGLNEKLFF. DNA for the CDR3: TGTGCCTGGAGTGGGGGGCTTAATGAAAAACTGTTTTTT. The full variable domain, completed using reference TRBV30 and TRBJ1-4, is SQTIHQWPATLVQPVGSPLSLECTVEGTSNPNLYWYRQAAGRGLQLLFYSVGIGQISSEVPQNLSASRPQDRQFILSSKKLLLSDSGFYLCAWSGGLNEKLFFGSGTQLSVL.